The clone carrying this TCR beta chain was seen once. CDR3 length: 16 amino acids. Germline CDR1 and CDR2: SGHVS and FNYEAQ. The V segment lost 5 bases and the J segment 7 bases; nucleotides outside the gene matches: 13. This entry is derived from a study of blood T cell repertoires in COVID-19. Study overall: The origin of the acute and convalescent COVID-19 samples was the United States, Italy and Spain.

Individuals drawn from 24 US areas were about 18 to 100 years old. Source study methods: Quantification of nucleated cells was approximated via reference gene primer amplification. Repertoires were generated with immunoSEQ multiplex PCR, while TCRdb's copy carries only in-frame clones and drops some. The V and J calls and the clone size are those of that table, but D and trimming were determined from the DNA. The profile covers some 150,000 clones, with around 80% appearing a single time and roughly 15% taken by the ten largest. The TCR comes from a man between 45 and 60 years old who had recovered from COVID-19. The chain uses TRBV7-6 and TRBJ2-1; 8 bases line up with TRBD1. Sequencing input: PBMCs or T cells enriched from blood (not recorded which). CDR3 nucleotide sequence: TGTGCCAGCAGCAATCAACCGGGACAGGCTCTTAATGAGCAGTTCTTC. As protein: CASSNQPGQALNEQFF.